Listed below are T cell receptor beta chains from one sample, sequenced in a study of T-cell memory formation after mild COVID-19. Each CDR3 protein is one row after TCRdb ran MiXCR on the 5' RACE reads. The sample records approximately 390,000 distinct CDR3 sequences, about a sixth being singletons. The specimen was PBMCs or a T cell subset sorted from them (not recorded which). Source of these receptors: a man between 18 and 29 years old who had mild COVID-19 (a few samples of this study predate the infection). Cell type and time point are not known. Both conserved end residues are part of each CDR3. The order of the fields is V gene, clone size, J gene, CDR3 length, CDR3 protein. The listing skips clone size in some rows; elsewhere it reads once, few, many or a size class.

TRBV5-1	few	TRBJ1-2	14	CASSLIRAGYGYTF
TRBV7-6	many	TRBJ2-5	16	CASSLVGHRGQVTQYF
TRBV5-5	many	TRBJ2-1	16	CASSFLIHRPYNEQFF
TRBV4-3	-	TRBJ2-5	15	CASSQDPGWQETQYF
TRBV7-2	-	TRBJ2-3	14	CASSPTGARDTQYF
TRBV5-1	-	TRBJ2-2	17	CASSSGLAGGNTGELFF
TRBV9	few	TRBJ1-4	14	CASSVGRANEKLFF
TRBV29-1	-	TRBJ2-3	11	CSVDRGDTQYF
TRBV10-1	-	TRBJ2-1	16	CASSELSGSSYNEQFF
TRBV20-1	-	TRBJ2-7	14	CSARGQGYPFRQYF
TRBV5-5	-	TRBJ1-6	14	CASSLGDLGSPLHF
TRBV4-3	-	TRBJ2-3	13	CARRSSGTDTQYF